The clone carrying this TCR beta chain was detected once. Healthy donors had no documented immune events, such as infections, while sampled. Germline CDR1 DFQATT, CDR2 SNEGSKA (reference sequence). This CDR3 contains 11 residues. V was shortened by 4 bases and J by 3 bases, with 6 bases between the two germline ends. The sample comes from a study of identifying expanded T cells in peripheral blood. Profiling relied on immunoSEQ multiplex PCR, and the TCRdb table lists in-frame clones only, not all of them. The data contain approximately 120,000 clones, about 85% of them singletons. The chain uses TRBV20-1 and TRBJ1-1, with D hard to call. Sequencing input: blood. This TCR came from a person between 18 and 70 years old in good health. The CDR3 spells CSATGDTEAFF. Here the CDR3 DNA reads TGCAGTGCTACCGGGGACACTGAAGCTTTCTTT.